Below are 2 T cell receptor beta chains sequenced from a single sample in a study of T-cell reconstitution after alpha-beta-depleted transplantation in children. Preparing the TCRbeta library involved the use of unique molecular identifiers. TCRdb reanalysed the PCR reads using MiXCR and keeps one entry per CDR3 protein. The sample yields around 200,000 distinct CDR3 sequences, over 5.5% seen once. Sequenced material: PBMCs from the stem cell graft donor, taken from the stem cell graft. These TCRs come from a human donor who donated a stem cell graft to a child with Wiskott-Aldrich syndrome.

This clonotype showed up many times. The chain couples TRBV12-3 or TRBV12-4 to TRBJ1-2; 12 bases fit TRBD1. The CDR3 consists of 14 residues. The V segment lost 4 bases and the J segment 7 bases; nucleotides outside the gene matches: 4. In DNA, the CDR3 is TGTGCCAGCAGTTGGGGACAGGGGGCAAGTGGCTACACCTTC. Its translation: CASSWGQGASGYTF.

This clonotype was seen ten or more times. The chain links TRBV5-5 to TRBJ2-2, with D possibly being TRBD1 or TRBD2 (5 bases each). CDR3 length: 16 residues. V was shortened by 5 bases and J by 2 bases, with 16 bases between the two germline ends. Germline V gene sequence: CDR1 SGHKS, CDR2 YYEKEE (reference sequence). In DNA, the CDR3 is TGTGCCAGCAGATGGGACCGTAACGTAAACACCGGGGAGCTGTTTTTT. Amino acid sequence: CASRWDRNVNTGELFF.